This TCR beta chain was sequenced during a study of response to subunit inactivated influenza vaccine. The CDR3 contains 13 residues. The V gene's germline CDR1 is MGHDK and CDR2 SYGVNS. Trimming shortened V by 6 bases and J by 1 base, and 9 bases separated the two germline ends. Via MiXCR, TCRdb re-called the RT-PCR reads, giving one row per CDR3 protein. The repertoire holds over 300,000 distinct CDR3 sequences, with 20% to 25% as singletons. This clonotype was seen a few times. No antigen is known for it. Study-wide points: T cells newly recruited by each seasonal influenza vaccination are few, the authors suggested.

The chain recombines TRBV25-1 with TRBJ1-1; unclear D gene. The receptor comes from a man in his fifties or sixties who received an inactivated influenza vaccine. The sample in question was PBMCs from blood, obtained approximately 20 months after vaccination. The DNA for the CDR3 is TGTGCCAGCAGGGGTGGGCAGAACACTGAAGCTTTCTTT. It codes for CASRGGQNTEAFF.